This T cell receptor beta chain was sequenced for a study of cytomegalovirus exposure and HLA in healthy donors. General study points: One variant, a missense change in DCLRE1C, was linked in a later analysis to TCR beta V- and J-gene trimming. Several of the most significant clusters appeared, in a later analysis, to be linked to common viral pathogens. Association of under 20,000 TCR beta sequences with HLA alleles was found at 0.05 false discovery rate in a later analysis. TCR beta chains associated with HLA were, in a later analysis, more clonally expanded than equally common others.

Note on this clone: Its cognate antigen is unknown.

CDR3 length equals 12 residues. Trimming cost V 7 bases and J 2 bases, with 6 bases left between them. CDR1 MDHEN and CDR2 SYDVKM come from the germline V gene. Researchers ran the PCR with 60 Vbeta and 13 Jbeta primers. Data came from immunoSEQ multiplex PCR; TCRdb stores just in-frame clones and leaves some out. This listing includes about 150,000 clones. The chain uses TRBV28 and TRBJ2-1; D is unresolved. The clonotype originates from a woman in her forties or fifties in good health and CMV-seronegative. Material: PBMCs. The CDR3 region is CASISAYNEQFF. The CDR3 coding sequence is TGTGCCAGCATCTCAGCCTACAATGAGCAGTTCTTC.